The 14 T cell receptor beta chains listed next were all sequenced from one sample in a study of CD8 T cells in ankylosing spondylitis (dated by TCRdb to 2015 to 2018). Library preparation was by 5' RACE. TCRdb names Illumina HiSeq 2500 as the instrument used. The raw public data were reprocessed by TCRdb itself: fastp quality trimming at Q25, MiXCR clonotype calling, in-frame beta chains only. Entries that share a CDR3 protein sequence are merged under the most common genes and DNA. Recorded for this sample are 150,000 to 200,000 distinct CDR3 sequences; 11% of them occurred a single time. Clones ranked in the top ten supply 25% to 30% of the sample. Sequencing input: blood, either unsorted or a sorted T cell fraction (not recorded which). These receptors all stem from a male donor with ankylosing spondylitis or in good health (not recorded which).

The rearrangement uses TRBV6-2 or TRBV6-3 and TRBJ2-1; 9 bases map to TRBD1. V was clipped by 7 bases and J by 6 bases; unmatched bases: 10. Germline CDR1 and CDR2: MNHEY and SVGEGT. The CDR3 spans 15 residues. Written as DNA, the CDR3 is TGTGCCAGCAACGACGGGGACAGGGCAGGCAATGAGCAGTTCTTC. Protein product: CASNDGDRAGNEQFF.

This clonotype was counted many times. J is TRBJ2-2 and V is TRBV12-3 or TRBV12-4; 7 bases agree with TRBD2. V lost 8 bases and J lost 0; bases outside the gene matches: 3. The CDR3 is 14 amino acids. The CDR3 sequence is CASRGGANTGELFF. The CDR3 DNA sequence: TGTGCCAGCCGCGGGGGTGCGAACACCGGGGAGCTGTTTTTT.

Ten or more counts support this clonotype. This chain links TRBV29-1 with TRBJ2-7; the match to TRBD1 covers 9 bases. With V trimmed by 6 bases and J by 2 bases, 11 bases remained unmatched. CDR1 SQVTM and CDR2 ANQGSEA come from the germline V gene. CDR3 size: 15 residues. In DNA, the CDR3 is TGCAGCGTCGCTCCTAGGACAGGGGCGACCTACGAGCAGTACTTC. Translation gives CSVAPRTGATYEQYF.

This rearrangement joins TRBV12-3 or TRBV12-4 to TRBJ2-7, with D possibly TRBD1 on 6 matching bases. The CDR3 totals 15 residues. The V and J ends lost 3 bases and 1 base respectively, with 13 bases between them. CDR3 sequence: CASSFVIQGSYEQYF. The CDR3 DNA reads as TGTGCCAGCAGTTTTGTCATCCAGGGGTCCTACGAGCAGTACTTC.

V gene TRBV12-3 or TRBV12-4 combines with J gene TRBJ2-7, with 10 positions matching TRBD1. The CDR3 has 13 amino acids. Trimming took 5 bases from V and 10 from J; bases not matched to a gene: 8. The CDR3 here is CASSPTGQGLQYF. As DNA, the CDR3 is TGTGCCAGCAGTCCTACGGGACAGGGGCTACAGTACTTC.

This clonotype was counted a few times. The rearrangement uses TRBV12-3 or TRBV12-4 and TRBJ2-3; TRBD2 aligns across 12 bases. The V and J ends lost 1 base and 2 bases, in that order; junction bases with no gene match: 1. The CDR3 loop spans 16 amino acids. The CDR3 coding sequence is TGTGCCAGCAGTTTAGGGACTAGCGGGGTCACAGATACGCAGTATTTT. Translating gives CASSLGTSGVTDTQYF.

This clonotype was counted at least ten times. This sequence joins TRBV20-1 and TRBJ2-1, with 14 bases aligning to TRBD2. The CDR3 consists of 17 residues. With 4 bases clipped from V and 0 bases from J, the junction kept 5 bases outside the gene matches. Germline lookup yields CDR1 DFQATT and CDR2 SNEGSKA (reference sequence). Here the CDR3 DNA reads TGCAGTGCTACGGGACTAGCGGGGGTTGACTCCTACAATGAGCAGTTCTTC. It encodes CSATGLAGVDSYNEQFF.

Only a few counts were recorded for this clonotype. The chain links TRBV19 to TRBJ1-1, with D uncertain. Trimming removed 3 bases from V and 4 bases from J, with 12 bases in between. Germline V gene sequence: CDR1 LNHDA, CDR2 SQIVND (reference sequence). The CDR3 spans 14 residues. CDR3 nucleotides: TGTGCCAGTAGTATCTCGGCCAAGAGCACTGAAGCTTTCTTT. Translating it yields CASSISAKSTEAFF.

This clonotype showed up many times. The V and J genes are TRBV5-5 and TRBJ2-1; D remains unclear. Per the germline V gene, CDR1 is SGHKS and CDR2 is YYEKEE (reference sequence). Trimming took off 5 bases at V and 3 bases at J, with 9 bases between the two ends. The CDR3 covers 13 residues. The CDR3 DNA reads as TGTGCCAGCAGTATTAGGAGCTACAATGAGCAGTTCTTC. This encodes CASSIRSYNEQFF.

This clonotype was detected many times. The rearrangement uses TRBV30 and TRBJ2-1, with 7 positions matching TRBD1. Germline loops: CDR1 GTSNPN, CDR2 SVGIG (reference sequence). Trimming took 8 bases from V and 0 from J; bases not matched to a gene: 19. There are 18 residues in the CDR3. CDR3: CAGTTGTVLGASYNEQFF. The CDR3 coding sequence is TGTGCCGGTACTACCGGGACAGTTTTGGGGGCCTCCTACAATGAGCAGTTCTTC.

This clonotype was seen at least ten times. This chain uses TRBV29-1 with TRBJ1-2, with unresolved D. Trimming removed 6 bases at V and 4 bases at J, with 12 bases between. The CDR3 contains 12 residues. The germline CDR1 and CDR2 sequences are SQVTM and ANQGSEA. CDR3 DNA sequence: TGCAGCGTCCCTACATCCCTCTATGGCTACACCTTC. Its protein product is CSVPTSLYGYTF.

This clonotype was seen a handful of times. The rearrangement joins TRBV25-1 to TRBJ2-5; D gene unclear. Germline CDR1 reads MGHDK; CDR2 reads SYGVNS. V lost 0 bases, J lost 2 bases, and 13 bases lay in between. The CDR3 sequence is 16 residues long. CDR3 amino acids: CASSEYLALRQETQYF. The CDR3 DNA reads as TGTGCCAGCAGTGAATATTTAGCCTTGCGGCAAGAGACCCAGTACTTC.

This clonotype was seen many times. The chain uses TRBV7-8 and TRBJ2-7; D may be TRBD1 (6 bases). There are 15 residues in the CDR3. The germline V and J ends were trimmed by 0 bases and 1 base, with 10 bases remaining between them. The germline V gene encodes CDR1 SGHVS and CDR2 FQNEAQ. This CDR3 is CASSLAPTGSYEQYF. The CDR3 nucleotides are TGTGCCAGCAGCTTAGCTCCGACAGGTTCCTACGAGCAGTACTTC. Full variable domain (rest looked up from reference TRBV7-8 and TRBJ2-7): GAGVSQSPRYKVAKRGQDVALRCDPISGHVSLFWYQQALGQGPEFLTYFQNEAQLDKSGLPSDRFFAERPEGSVSTLKIQRTQQEDSAVYLCASSLAPTGSYEQYFGPGTRLTVT.

The chain combines TRBV24-1 with TRBJ2-1, with D uncertain. The CDR3 has 12 amino acids. CDR1 and CDR2 from the germline V gene are KGHDR and SFDVKD. V shed 12 bases and J shed 6 bases, with 14 bases lying between them. The CDR3 loop reads CAARTGFNEQFF. The CDR3 nucleotides are TGTGCCGCAAGGACGGGCTTCAATGAGCAGTTCTTC.